These 5 T cell receptor beta chains were all obtained from the same sample, sequenced in a study of beta chain features in type 1 diabetes. Expressed TCRB transcripts got sequenced, as all isolated RNA was reverse transcribed. The method was immunoSEQ multiplex PCR; TCRdb's version includes in-frame clones alone and lacks a portion of them. Of 900,000 or so clones listed, roughly 15% were seen once; the top ten hold 0.023%. What was sequenced was naive CD4+ T cells from blood. These receptor sequences come from a woman aged 18-30 years in good health.

This clone has more than one count but fewer than ten. This rearrangement joins TRBV10-3 to TRBJ2-1, with D tentatively TRBD2 (5 bases). Germline V gene lookup returns CDR1 ENHRY and CDR2 SYGVKD. V lost 2 bases and J lost 5, with 7 bases in between. The CDR3 is 13 amino acids. The CDR3 sequence: CAISEGLNNEQFF. As DNA, the CDR3 is TGTGCCATCAGTGAGGGACTTAACAATGAGCAGTTCTTC.

This clone was counted between two and nine times. The rearrangement uses TRBV6-5 and TRBJ2-5, with TRBD1 matching 10 bases. The CDR3 runs 16 residues. Germline V gene sequence: CDR1 MNHEY, CDR2 SVGAGI. V dropped 0 bases and J dropped 6; count of bases not matched to a gene: 7. CDR3 coding DNA: TGTGCCAGCAGTTACTCGACAGGGGGCGGACGACAGACCCAGTACTTC. Translated: CASSYSTGGGRQTQYF.

The DNA of the CDR3 is TGTGCCAGCAGCGAGAACAGGGAAACTAATGAAAAACTGTTTTTT. Protein: CASSENRETNEKLFF. The rearrangement uses TRBV11-2 and TRBJ1-4; weak D call: TRBD1 (6 bases). The CDR3 runs 15 residues. Germline V gene data show CDR1 as SGHAT and CDR2 as FQNNGV. V was cut by 5 bases and J by 1 base, with 11 bases left in between.

Only a few counts were recorded for this clone. Other DNA sequences within the sample encode an identical CDR3. CDR3 loop: CASSLGGAQETQYF. DNA of the CDR3: TGTGCCAGCAGCTTAGGGGGGGCGCAAGAGACCCAGTACTTC. The chain uses TRBV7-2 and TRBJ2-5; D may be TRBD1 or TRBD2 (6 bases each). This CDR3 has 14 amino acids. V gave up 1 base and J gave up 2 bases, with 8 bases separating them. Germline loops: CDR1 SGHTA, CDR2 FQGNSA.

This clone was recorded a few times. The chain combines TRBV20-1 with TRBJ1-3, with D uncertain. Germline CDR1 is DFQATT and CDR2 is SNEGSKA (reference sequence). The CDR3 totals 11 residues. The V gene lost 4 bases and the J gene lost 3 bases, with 4 bases spanning the gap. The CDR3, as DNA: TGCAGTGCTACTGTTGGAAACACCATATATTTT. Protein: CSATVGNTIYF.